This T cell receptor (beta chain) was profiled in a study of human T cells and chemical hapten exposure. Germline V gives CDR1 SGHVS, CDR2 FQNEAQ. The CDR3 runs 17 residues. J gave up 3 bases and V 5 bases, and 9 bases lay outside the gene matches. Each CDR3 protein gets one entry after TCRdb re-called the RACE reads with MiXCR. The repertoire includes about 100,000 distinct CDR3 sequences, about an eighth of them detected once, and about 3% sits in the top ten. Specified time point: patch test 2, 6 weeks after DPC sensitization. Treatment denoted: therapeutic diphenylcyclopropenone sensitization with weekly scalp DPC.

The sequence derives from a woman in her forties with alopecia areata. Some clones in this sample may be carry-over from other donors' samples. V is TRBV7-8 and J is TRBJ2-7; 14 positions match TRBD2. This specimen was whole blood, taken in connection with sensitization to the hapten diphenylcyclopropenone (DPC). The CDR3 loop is CASSPLGTSGGLYEQYF. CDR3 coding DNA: TGTGCCAGCAGCCCGCTGGGGACTAGCGGGGGACTCTACGAGCAGTACTTC.